This TCR beta chain was profiled in a study of blood T cell repertoires in COVID-19. Source study methods: Amplification with reference gene primers provided the estimates of nucleated cell counts. Clones were read by immunoSEQ multiplex PCR, and TCRdb kept only the in-frame ones, dropping some. D and trimming come from the DNA, and the V and J calls and clone size come from that table. The data hold roughly 100,000 clones, with roughly nine tenths observed a single time. Patients at the Seattle site were enrolled during active infection and followed longitudinally. The CDR3 runs to 15 residues. J was trimmed by 3 bases and V by 2 bases; bases with no gene match: 5. The germline V gene encodes CDR1 LGHDT and CDR2 YNNKEL (reference sequence).

V usage is TRBV3-1 (or the pseudogene TRBV3-2) and J usage is TRBJ2-7; 9 nucleotides agree with TRBD2. This receptor was obtained from a woman between 45 and 65 years old with COVID-19, enrolled during active disease. The sequenced material came from peripheral blood. The CDR3 here is CASSQMAGGLYEQYF. CDR3 DNA: TGTGCCAGCAGCCAAATGGCGGGGGGGCTCTACGAGCAGTACTTC.